Following are 9 T cell receptor beta chains from one sample sequenced in a study of T cells in Graves' hyperthyroidism and ophthalmopathy. TCR beta CDR3 region amplification was performed from RNA transcripts. Carried out on the TCR CDR3, a first-round RT-PCR used the HTBI primer set. TCRdb re-called the multiplex PCR reads with MiXCR, one entry per CDR3 protein. The data hold hundreds of thousands of distinct CDR3 sequences, with about 17% observed a single time. The sequenced sample consisted of blood. The receptors were sampled from a woman between 50 and 59 years old with Graves' hyperthyroidism that later progressed to Graves' ophthalmopathy.

This clonotype was recorded at least ten times. This chain joins TRBV3-1 and TRBJ1-3, with a weak D call TRBD1 (5 bases). CDR1 and CDR2 (germline): LGHDT, YNNKEL (reference sequence). The CDR3 loop spans 17 amino acids. The germline V and J ends were trimmed by 4 bases and 3 bases, with 19 bases remaining between them. CDR3 DNA: TGTGCCAGCAGCCCAGAGGGGACTCTAACTAGTGGAAACACCATATATTTT. It codes for CASSPEGTLTSGNTIYF.

The rearrangement links TRBV2 to TRBJ2-1; TRBD2 matches 13 bases. The germline gives CDR1 SNHLY, CDR2 FYNNEI. The CDR3 covers 16 residues. J gave up 0 bases and V 5 bases, and 1 base lay outside the gene matches. CDR3 bases: TGTGCCAGCAGTACTAGCGGGGGGGTCTCCTACAATGAGCAGTTCTTC. Amino acid sequence: CASSTSGGVSYNEQFF.

The sample holds a few counts of this clonotype. This chain joins TRBV29-1 and TRBJ2-1; D uncertain. CDR1 and CDR2 from the germline V gene are SQVTM and ANQGSEA. Trimming shortened V by 8 bases and J by 7 bases, and 15 bases separated the two germline ends. The CDR3 has 12 residues. CDR3 protein: CSSLFSQNEQFF. CDR3 sequence (DNA): TGCAGCTCCCTTTTCAGCCAGAATGAGCAGTTCTTC.

This clonotype was detected many times. The rearrangement uses TRBV9 and TRBJ1-2, with a tentative D call TRBD1 (6 bases). CDR3 length: 14 residues. Germline CDR1 SGDLS, CDR2 YYNGEE. V shed 4 bases and J shed 3 bases, with 13 bases lying between them. The DNA for the CDR3 is TGTGCCAGCAGCTCTACAGGGACCTACTATGGCTACACCTTC. Its protein product is CASSSTGTYYGYTF.

The rearrangement links TRBV20-1 to TRBJ2-2, with D maybe TRBD2 (6 bases). The CDR3 is 14 amino acids. The V end was cut by 5 bases, the J end by 1 base, with 11 bases between. Germline values: CDR1 DFQATT, CDR2 SNEGSKA (reference sequence). CDR3 sequence: CSAAYGGNTGELFF. The CDR3 coding sequence is TGCAGTGCTGCCTACGGGGGGAACACCGGGGAGCTGTTTTTT.

As to this clonotype: One end of the junction varies from germline; a read error may be responsible. V usage is TRBV30 and J usage is TRBJ2-2; 8 nucleotides align to TRBD1. CDR3 length: 14 residues. Per the germline V gene, CDR1 is GTSNPN and CDR2 is SVGIG (reference sequence). In DNA, the CDR3 is TGTACCTGGGCAGGGGGCACCATCGCCGGGGAGCTGTTTTTT. This sequence encodes CTWAGGTIAGELFF.

The sample holds many counts of this clonotype. The rearrangement uses TRBV12-3 or TRBV12-4 and TRBJ1-2; no firm D call. The V end lost 6 bases, the J end lost 7 bases, and 12 bases lay between the germline ends. The length of the CDR3 is 12 residues. The chain's CDR3 is CASSPRVLGYTF. CDR3 sequence (DNA): TGTGCCAGCAGCCCGAGGGTGCTTGGCTACACCTTC.

This clonotype appeared many times. The genes are TRBV3-1 and TRBJ1-5; the D gene is possibly TRBD1 (5 bases). There are 15 residues in the CDR3. The V gene lost 1 base and the J gene lost 10 bases, with 17 bases spanning the gap. The V gene's germline CDR1 is LGHDT and CDR2 YNNKEL (reference sequence). The CDR3 reads CASSQGWRGVGPQHF. CDR3 coding DNA: TGTGCCAGCAGCCAAGGGTGGCGGGGGGTAGGTCCCCAGCATTTT.

At least ten counts were recorded for this clonotype. The chain couples TRBV3-1 to TRBJ2-7; D might be TRBD1 or TRBD2, each matching 5 bases. There are 15 residues in the CDR3. Germline CDR1 LGHDT, CDR2 YNNKEL (reference sequence). With 2 bases removed from V and 4 bases from J, the gap between germline ends came to 15 bases. The CDR3 region has the DNA TGTGCCAGCAGCCAACCGGGGACCCGCCTTTACGAGCAGTACTTC. Its protein is CASSQPGTRLYEQYF.